This note documents a single T cell receptor (beta chain) sequence. Its specificity is unknown. The data were taken from a study of shared clonotypes between healthy human individuals. General observations from the study: When naive CD4 clonotypes were compared across a handful of donors, about 4.8% were shared. The sole specimen, blood, was sampled, and tissue repertoires likely differ.

Trimming pared 5 bases from V and 2 bases from J, leaving 12 bases between. The CDR3 is 15 residues long. Germline V gene data show CDR1 as SGHTA and CDR2 as FQGNSA. Method: immunoSEQ multiplex PCR; TCRdb's copy keeps in-frame clones and lacks some. The table includes millions of clones, approximately 93% detected once. The rearrangement links TRBV7-2 to TRBJ1-4, with D perhaps matching TRBD1 (5 bases). The clonotype originates from a man aged 18 to 29 in good health. Some clones in this sample may be carry-over from other donors' samples. The sample consisted of naive CD4+ T cells from PBMCs. Subset given: CD45RA+ positively selected. CDR3 DNA: TGTGCCAGCAGCAACCGGGACGGCACTAATGAAAAACTGTTTTTT. Amino acid sequence: CASSNRDGTNEKLFF.